The 15 T cell receptor beta chains in this list originate from one sample, sequenced in a study of spatial heterogeneity in lung cancer. Sample time point: blood at routine non-recurrence follow-up after resection. Via MiXCR, TCRdb re-called the 5' RACE reads, giving one row per CDR3 protein. The table lists around 20,000 distinct CDR3 sequences, less than 9.5% of them singletons, with less than 25% in the top ten. Sequencing was performed on PBMCs, taken at follow-up. All receptors come from a male donor with early-stage non-small cell lung cancer.

A few counts support this clonotype. The chain recombines TRBV11-3 with TRBJ2-5, with 7 bases aligning to TRBD1. From germline, CDR1 is SGHNT and CDR2 YENEEA. This CDR3 spans 14 amino acids. Germline trimming cut 5 bases from V and 2 bases from J; bases unmatched to any gene: 5. The CDR3 DNA is TGTGCCAGCAGCCCTGGGACAGCTCAAGAGACCCAGTACTTC. Its translation is CASSPGTAQETQYF.

This clonotype has at least ten counts. One junction end disagrees with the germline gene, perhaps due to a read error. The gene calls are TRBV6-2 or TRBV6-3 and TRBJ1-2; no clear D. The CDR3 consists of 15 residues. CDR1 is MNHEY and CDR2 is SVGEGT in the germline V gene. The CDR3: CASSYSVAPNSGYTF. CDR3 sequence (DNA): TGTGCCAGCAGTTACTCAGTCGCCCCGAACTCTGGCTACACCTTC.

The sample holds many counts of this clonotype. DNA of the CDR3: TGTGCCAGCAGCCTGGACAGGGGGACCCAGCATTTT. Translated: CASSLDRGTQHF. V and J are TRBV7-9 and TRBJ1-5, with 10 nucleotides matching TRBD1. J was trimmed by 11 bases and V by 5 bases; bases with no gene match: 3. From germline, CDR1 is SEHNR and CDR2 FQNEAQ (reference sequence). This CDR3 has 12 amino acids.

The V gene is TRBV30, the J gene TRBJ2-7, with no clear D. V was cut by 3 bases and J by 4 bases, with 7 bases left in between. The CDR3 consists of 11 residues. Germline V gives CDR1 GTSNPN, CDR2 SVGIG (reference sequence). The CDR3 bases are TGTGCCTGGAGGGATCGATACGAGCAGTACTTC. Its protein product is CAWRDRYEQYF.

This chain joins TRBV29-1 and TRBJ2-7, with 7 bases fitting TRBD2. The J segment lost 6 bases and the V segment lost 5 bases, leaving 7 bases of the junction unmatched. Germline CDR1 SQVTM, CDR2 ANQGSEA. The CDR3 runs to 12 residues. The CDR3 protein is CSVSRGSREQYF. DNA of the CDR3: TGCAGCGTTTCGCGGGGGTCCCGCGAGCAGTACTTC.

This clonotype appeared many times. The chain uses TRBV11-2 and TRBJ2-3; TRBD2 matches 9 bases. J gave up 5 bases and V 1 base, and 4 bases lay outside the gene matches. The CDR3 loop spans 15 amino acids. Germline V gives CDR1 SGHAT, CDR2 FQNNGV. CDR3 loop: CASSLGGGARDTQYF. In nucleotides, the CDR3 is TGTGCCAGCAGCTTAGGCGGGGGGGCCCGAGATACGCAGTATTTT.

The rearrangement uses TRBV7-9 and TRBJ1-2; 9 bases are shared with TRBD1. Germline-derived CDR1 and CDR2 are SEHNR and FQNEAQ (reference sequence). V lost 6 bases, J lost 5 bases, and 7 bases stayed unmatched. The CDR3 is 14 residues long. CDR3 bases: TGTGCCAGCAGTCACCCGGGACAGGGATATGGCTACACCTTC. This codes for CASSHPGQGYGYTF.

This clonotype was counted at least ten times. This chain joins TRBV27 and TRBJ2-7; 8 bases agree with TRBD1. V lost 0 bases to trimming and J lost 6 bases; unmatched junction nucleotides: 16. CDR1 and CDR2 from the germline V gene are MNHEY and SMNVEV (reference sequence). The CDR3 loop spans 18 amino acids. CDR3 in amino acids: CASSLSRTGWKLTGEQYF. For the CDR3, the DNA is TGTGCCAGCAGTTTATCGAGGACAGGGTGGAAGTTAACCGGCGAGCAGTACTTC.

This clonotype was seen a few times. The gene calls are TRBV6-2 or TRBV6-3 and TRBJ2-3; D is perhaps TRBD2 (5 bases). From germline, CDR1 is MNHEY and CDR2 SVGEGT. The CDR3 spans 14 residues. V lost 4 bases, J lost 7 bases, and 15 bases lay in between. This CDR3 reads CASSFRRMENTQYF. In DNA, the CDR3 is TGTGCCAGCAGTTTTCGGAGGATGGAAAATACGCAGTATTTT.

This clonotype was counted many times. The chain uses TRBV7-9 and TRBJ2-3; D may be TRBD1 (6 bases). CDR1 is SEHNR and CDR2 is FQNEAQ in the germline V gene (reference sequence). Trimming took off 0 bases at V and 4 bases at J, with 11 bases between the two ends. The CDR3 sequence is 15 residues long. DNA of the CDR3: TGTGCCAGCAGCTTAGCGCTTGGGGGCGCAGATACGCAGTATTTT. Its protein is CASSLALGGADTQYF. The full variable domain, in which reference TRBV7-9 and TRBJ2-3 provide the parts outside the CDR3, is DTGVSQNPRHKITKRGQNVTFRCDPISEHNRLYWYRQTLGQGPEFLTYFQNEAQLEKSRLLSDRFSAERPKGSFSTLEIQRTEQGDSAMYLCASSLALGGADTQYFGPGTRLTVL.

This clonotype was counted between two and nine times. The V gene is TRBV20-1, the J gene TRBJ1-1, with D tentatively TRBD1 (5 bases). The ends were cut back, 6 bases at V and 4 bases at J, with 15 bases in the middle. The germline CDR1 and CDR2 sequences are DFQATT and SNEGSKA (reference sequence). The CDR3 length is 13 residues. In DNA, the CDR3 is TGCAGTGCCCCGCAGCAGGGTATCACTGAAGCTTTCTTT. Residues: CSAPQQGITEAFF.

This clonotype was seen a handful of times. This chain links TRBV6-2 or TRBV6-3 with TRBJ2-7; 7 positions agree with TRBD2. The V and J ends lost 7 bases and 3 bases, in that order; junction bases with no gene match: 15. The CDR3 runs to 16 residues. CDR1 and CDR2 from the germline V gene are MNHEY and SVGEGT. The CDR3 sequence is CASTPSRGSLDYEQYF. For the CDR3, the DNA is TGTGCCAGCACTCCCTCGCGGGGGTCCTTGGACTACGAGCAGTACTTC.

This clonotype was observed a handful of times. The rearrangement links TRBV4-1 to TRBJ2-1; TRBD1 agrees at 10 bases. The CDR3 consists of 16 residues. Trimming at V came to 1 base and at J to 4 bases, leaving 4 bases not matched to a gene. CDR1 and CDR2 (germline): MGHRA, YSYEKL. CDR3 DNA sequence: TGCGCCAGCAGCCAAGGGACAGGGGGTTCTTACAATGAGCAGTTCTTC. It specifies CASSQGTGGSYNEQFF.

This clonotype was seen ten or more times. The J gene is TRBJ2-1, the V gene TRBV19; 7 positions match TRBD1. CDR1 LNHDA and CDR2 SQIVND come from the germline V gene (reference sequence). V shed 2 bases, J shed 4 bases, and the junction held 5 bases outside the gene matches. The CDR3 consists of 15 residues. In DNA, the CDR3 is TGTGCCAGTAGTATAAAGACAGGGAGTTACAATGAGCAGTTCTTC. Translated, it gives CASSIKTGSYNEQFF.

This clonotype was observed many times. This chain connects TRBV27 to TRBJ2-3, with unresolved D. Trimming cost V 3 bases and J 4 bases, with 8 bases left between them. The CDR3 loop spans 13 amino acids. The germline V gene has CDR1 MNHEY and CDR2 SMNVEV (reference sequence). CDR3 sequence: CASSFSFSDTQYF. The CDR3, as DNA: TGTGCCAGCAGTTTTTCTTTCTCAGATACGCAGTATTTT.